A single sample gave rise to the 12 T cell receptor beta chains below, sequenced in a study of T-cell memory formation after mild COVID-19. Via MiXCR, TCRdb re-called the 5' RACE reads, giving one row per CDR3 protein. The profile shows 450,000 or so distinct CDR3 sequences, about 19% of them singletons. The sample taken for sequencing was PBMCs or a T cell subset sorted from them (not recorded which). The receptors here all came from an adult woman who had mild COVID-19 (a few samples of this study predate the infection). Cell type and time point are not known.

This sequence joins TRBV9 and TRBJ2-1; D gene uncertain. This CDR3 has 13 amino acids. From germline, CDR1 is SGDLS and CDR2 YYNGEE. The germline V and J ends were trimmed by 0 bases and 6 bases, with 7 bases remaining between them. The CDR3 DNA reads as TGTGCCAGCAGCGTAGAAGGGCCCAATGAGCAGTTCTTC. Translation gives CASSVEGPNEQFF.

The chain couples TRBV9 to TRBJ1-5, with D uncertain. V was trimmed by 2 bases and J by 2 bases, leaving 8 bases between them. CDR1 is SGDLS, CDR2 YYNGEE, per germline. This CDR3 has 14 residues. The CDR3 region is CASSVGLGNQPQHF. The CDR3 nucleotides read TGTGCCAGCAGCGTCGGTTTGGGCAATCAGCCCCAGCATTTT. The full variable domain, its missing parts supplied by reference TRBV9 and TRBJ1-5, is DSGVTQTPKHLITATGQRVTLRCSPRSGDLSVYWYQQSLDQGLQFLIQYYNGEERAKGNILERFSAQQFPDLHSELNLSSLELGDSALYFCASSVGLGNQPQHFGDGTRLSIL.

This clonotype was counted many times. The V call is TRBV30, the J call TRBJ2-7, with D perhaps matching TRBD2 (5 bases). There are 14 residues in the CDR3. Per germline, CDR1 GTSNPN and CDR2 SVGIG (reference sequence). V lost 4 bases to trimming and J lost 2 bases, with 15 bases between them. The CDR3 is CAWTHGAVPYEQYF. CDR3 in DNA: TGTGCCTGGACACACGGAGCGGTTCCCTACGAGCAGTACTTC.

This clonotype has a single count. J is TRBJ1-2 and V is TRBV6-6; TRBD1 agrees at 11 bases. There are 15 residues in the CDR3. Germline values: CDR1 MNHNY, CDR2 SVGAGI (reference sequence). Trimming at V came to 6 bases and at J to 4 bases, leaving 7 bases not matched to a gene. CDR3: CASRAGTGGPYGYTF. For the CDR3, the DNA is TGTGCCAGCAGAGCCGGGACAGGGGGACCCTATGGCTACACCTTC.

In this sample, this clonotype turned up a few times. The CDR3 sequence is CSAPGTSPADTQYF. CDR3 nucleotides: TGCAGTGCGCCCGGGACTAGCCCCGCAGATACGCAGTATTTT. The V gene is TRBV20-1, the J gene TRBJ2-3, with 9 nucleotides matching TRBD2. Germline-derived CDR1 and CDR2 are DFQATT and SNEGSKA (reference sequence). This CDR3 comprises 14 residues. V lost 6 bases and J lost 4; bases outside the gene matches: 8.

V usage is TRBV4-3 and J usage is TRBJ2-3; TRBD1 might be the D (6 bases). The CDR3 length is 15 residues. V dropped 2 bases and J dropped 4 bases, with 13 bases sitting between them. CDR1 and CDR2 from the germline V gene are LGHNA and YSLEER. CDR3 loop: CASSQSARQADTQYF. DNA for the CDR3: TGCGCCAGCAGCCAAAGTGCTAGACAGGCAGATACGCAGTATTTT.

This clonotype was recorded a few times. The chain carries TRBV20-1 and TRBJ2-3; D gene uncertain. Germline V gene sequence: CDR1 DFQATT, CDR2 SNEGSKA (reference sequence). The CDR3 spans 12 residues. The V end lost 5 bases, the J end lost 6 bases, and 12 bases lay between the germline ends. The CDR3 nucleotides are TGCAGTGCTCAATCCGCCGGGGATACGCAGTATTTT. This translates into CSAQSAGDTQYF.

As DNA, the CDR3 is TGTGCCAGTAACCCCGGACAGTTAAGCACTGAAGCTTTCTTT. Amino acids: CASNPGQLSTEAFF. J is TRBJ1-1 and V is TRBV9, with TRBD1 as a possible D gene (6 bases). The CDR3 consists of 14 residues. The germline V gene has CDR1 SGDLS and CDR2 YYNGEE. V shed 8 bases and J shed 4 bases, with 18 bases lying between them.

The V and J genes are TRBV29-1 and TRBJ2-7; 9 nucleotides line up with TRBD1. CDR1 is SQVTM and CDR2 is ANQGSEA in the germline V gene. The CDR3 sequence is 15 residues long. Trimming took 4 bases from V and 3 from J; bases not matched to a gene: 10. DNA of the CDR3: TGCAGCGTTGCCAAGCCGGGACAGGGCAGCTACGAGCAGTACTTC. Translation: CSVAKPGQGSYEQYF.

This clonotype was counted many times. This sequence joins TRBV25-1 and TRBJ2-3; D remains ambiguous. Germline V lookup: CDR1 MGHDK, CDR2 SYGVNS. The CDR3 is made up of 11 amino acids. With 3 bases removed from V and 6 bases from J, the gap between germline ends came to 4 bases. The CDR3 protein is CASSEGDTQYF. In nucleotides, the CDR3 is TGTGCCAGCAGTGAGGGGGATACGCAGTATTTT. Supplemented by reference TRBV25-1 and TRBJ2-3, the full variable domain reads EADIYQTPRYLVIGTGKKITLECSQTMGHDKMYWYQQDPGMELHLIHYSYGVNSTEKGDLSSESTVSRIRTEHFPLTLESARPSHTSQYLCASSEGDTQYFGPGTRLTVL.

Only a few counts were recorded for this clonotype. The chain is built from TRBV6-6 and TRBJ2-1; D is ambiguous. CDR3 size: 13 residues. Per germline, CDR1 MNHNY and CDR2 SVGAGI (reference sequence). Trimming stripped 0 bases from V and 5 bases from J, with 5 bases between. The CDR3 reads CASSYSNNNEQFF. In DNA form, the CDR3 reads TGTGCCAGCAGTTACTCCAATAACAATGAGCAGTTCTTC.

This clonotype was seen a handful of times. The chain carries TRBV5-7 and TRBJ1-5; possible D gene TRBD1, 5 bases. TRBV5-7 is treated as an ORF (open reading frame) with a function not yet certain. The CDR3 spans 19 residues. V was cut by 1 base and J by 0 bases, with 20 bases left in between. This CDR3 is CASSLCQLLGAYSNQPQHF. The DNA of the CDR3 is TGTGCCAGCAGCTTGTGTCAGTTGCTAGGGGCCTATAGCAATCAGCCCCAGCATTTT.